What follows describes a single T cell receptor beta chain. TCRdb reanalysed the RT-PCR reads using MiXCR and keeps one entry per CDR3 protein. The table has about a million distinct CDR3 sequences, roughly 18% seen once; the top ten hold around 6%. The germline V gene has CDR1 MDHEN and CDR2 SYDVKM. The CDR3 extends over 13 amino acids. V gave up 6 bases and J gave up 5 bases; unmatched junction bases: 6. These data belong to a study of patients and donors after allogeneic stem cell transplantation. This receptor was obtained from a human donor who was either an allogeneic HSCT recipient or a stem cell or donor lymphocyte infusion donor (not recorded which). It is not recorded whose cells these are; they may come from a transplant donor. Specimen: blood, either unsorted or a sorted T cell fraction (not recorded which). The gene calls are TRBV28 and TRBJ1-2, with 7 bases lining up with TRBD1. CDR3 nucleotide sequence: TGTGCCAGCAGCAACGACAGGGTTTATGGCTACACCTTC. Translated, it gives CASSNDRVYGYTF.